A single sample gave rise to the 7 T cell receptor beta chains below, sequenced in a study of blood T cell repertoires in COVID-19. This table comes from immunoSEQ multiplex PCR, and its TCRdb copy is limited to in-frame clones, with some not included. The data contain roughly 670,000 clones, around 89% of them singletons. Sequenced sample: peripheral blood. Receptors were obtained from a woman between 18 and 29 years old with acute or convalescent COVID-19.

This chain joins TRBV6-5 and TRBJ1-2, with D possibly being TRBD1 (6 bases). Trimming took off 10 bases at V and 6 bases at J, with 21 bases between the two ends. Germline V CDR1 and CDR2: MNHEY, SVGAGI. The CDR3 runs to 14 residues. The CDR3 is CATQGSQLIDGYTF. In DNA form, the CDR3 reads TGTGCCACCCAGGGGAGCCAGTTAATTGATGGCTACACCTTC.

This rearrangement joins TRBV5-5 to TRBJ1-5; D call uncertain. This CDR3 is 18 amino acids long. Germline V CDR1 and CDR2: SGHKS, YYEKEE (reference sequence). V shed 4 bases and J shed 1 base, with 21 bases lying between them. The CDR3 sequence is CASSPEASRLESNQPQHF. CDR3 nucleotide sequence: TGTGCCAGCAGCCCCGAGGCTTCGAGATTAGAAAGCAATCAGCCCCAGCATTTT.

V is TRBV24-1 and J is TRBJ1-2; tentatively, D is TRBD1 (6 bases). Germline V lookup: CDR1 KGHDR, CDR2 SFDVKD. The CDR3 consists of 14 residues. With 3 bases removed from V and 6 bases from J, the gap between germline ends came to 13 bases. Written as DNA, the CDR3 is TGTGCCACCAGTGATGCAGGGGATGTTAATGGCTACACCTTC. Translated, it gives CATSDAGDVNGYTF.

This clone was detected once. The gene calls are TRBV21-1 and TRBJ2-7; TRBD2, the table's D call, lacks a check against the DNA. TRBV21-1 is described as a pseudogene. The CDR3 is 19 residues long. As DNA, the CDR3 is TGTGCCAGCAGCAAAAGGGTGGAGGGGGGACTAGCGGAACTCTACGAGCAGTACTTC. This codes for CASSKRVEGGLAELYEQYF.

This chain links TRBV5-4 with TRBJ1-4; a weak D match, TRBD1 (5 bases). Trimming took off 5 bases at V and 0 bases at J, with 11 bases between the two ends. The CDR3 consists of 15 residues. Germline CDR1 is SGHNT and CDR2 is YYREEE (reference sequence). CDR3 DNA: TGTGCCAGCAGGCGGGGCGGTGCAACTAATGAAAAACTGTTTTTT. Protein sequence: CASRRGGATNEKLFF.

The chain employs TRBV5-8 and TRBJ1-1; tentative D call: TRBD1 (6 bases). Between the trimmed V and J ends, which lost 4 bases and 0 bases, there was a span of 16 bases. The CDR3 sequence is 16 residues long. The germline gives CDR1 SGHTS, CDR2 YDEGEE. The CDR3 reads CASSHRDNNMNTEAFF. The DNA for the CDR3 is TGTGCCAGCAGCCACCGGGACAATAACATGAACACTGAAGCTTTCTTT.

J is TRBJ2-6 and V is TRBV19, with D perhaps TRBD2 (5 bases). Germline CDR1 LNHDA, CDR2 SQIVND (reference sequence). Trimming pared 3 bases from V and 2 bases from J, leaving 5 bases between. This CDR3 comprises 14 residues. CDR3 sequence: CASSIGAGANVLTF. The CDR3 bases are TGTGCCAGTAGTATCGGGGCTGGGGCCAACGTCCTGACTTTC.